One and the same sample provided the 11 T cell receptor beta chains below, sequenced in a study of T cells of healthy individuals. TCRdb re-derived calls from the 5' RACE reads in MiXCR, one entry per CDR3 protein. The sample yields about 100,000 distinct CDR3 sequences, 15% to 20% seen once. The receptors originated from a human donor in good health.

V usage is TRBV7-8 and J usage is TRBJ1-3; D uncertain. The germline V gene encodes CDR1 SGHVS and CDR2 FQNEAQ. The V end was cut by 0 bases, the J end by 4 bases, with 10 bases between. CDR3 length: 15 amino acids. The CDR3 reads CASSLARVVGNTIYF. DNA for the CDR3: TGTGCCAGCAGCTTAGCGAGGGTTGTAGGAAACACCATATATTTT.

CDR3 protein: CASSWSVNQPQHF. The DNA for the CDR3 is TGTGCCAGCAGTTGGTCAGTCAATCAGCCCCAGCATTTT. V gene TRBV27 combines with J gene TRBJ1-5; D unresolved. Germline V gene lookup returns CDR1 MNHEY and CDR2 SMNVEV (reference sequence). Trimming took off 4 bases at V and 3 bases at J, with 7 bases between the two ends. The CDR3 is 13 residues long.

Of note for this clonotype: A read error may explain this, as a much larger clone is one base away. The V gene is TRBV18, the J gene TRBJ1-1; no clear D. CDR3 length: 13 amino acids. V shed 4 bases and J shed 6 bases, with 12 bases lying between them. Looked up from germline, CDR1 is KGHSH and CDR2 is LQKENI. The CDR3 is CASSRQLGSEAFF. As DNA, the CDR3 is TGTGCCAGCTCACGTCAATTAGGGTCTGAAGCTTTCTTT.

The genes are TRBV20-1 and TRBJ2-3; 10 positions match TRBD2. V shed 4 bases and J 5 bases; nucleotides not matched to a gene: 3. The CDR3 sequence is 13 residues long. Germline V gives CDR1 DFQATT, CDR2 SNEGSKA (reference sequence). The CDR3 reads CSAISGGVDTQYF. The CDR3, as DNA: TGCAGTGCTATCAGCGGGGGGGTAGATACGCAGTATTTT.

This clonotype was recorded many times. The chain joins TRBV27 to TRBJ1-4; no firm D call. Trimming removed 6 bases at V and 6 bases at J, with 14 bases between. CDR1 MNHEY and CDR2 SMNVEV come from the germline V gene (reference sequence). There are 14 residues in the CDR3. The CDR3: CASSPIGIDEKLFF. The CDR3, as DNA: TGTGCCAGCAGCCCCATAGGGATTGATGAAAAACTGTTTTTT.

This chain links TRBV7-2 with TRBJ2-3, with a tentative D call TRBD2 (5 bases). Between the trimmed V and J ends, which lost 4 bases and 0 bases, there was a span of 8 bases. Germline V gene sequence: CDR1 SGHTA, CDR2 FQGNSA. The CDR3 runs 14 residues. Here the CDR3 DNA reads TGTGCCAGCAGCTGGAGCGGAAGCACAGATACGCAGTATTTT. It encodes CASSWSGSTDTQYF.

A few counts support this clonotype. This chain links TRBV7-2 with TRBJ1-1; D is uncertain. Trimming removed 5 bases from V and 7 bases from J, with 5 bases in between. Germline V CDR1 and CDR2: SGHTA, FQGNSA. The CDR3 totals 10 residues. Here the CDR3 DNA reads TGTGCCAGCAGCCTTATTGAAGCTTTCTTT. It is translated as CASSLIEAFF.

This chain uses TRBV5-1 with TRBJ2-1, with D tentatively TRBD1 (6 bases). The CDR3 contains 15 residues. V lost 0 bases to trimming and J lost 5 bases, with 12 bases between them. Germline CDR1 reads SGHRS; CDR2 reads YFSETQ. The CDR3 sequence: CASSLAPNRDNEQFF. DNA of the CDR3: TGCGCCAGCAGCTTGGCCCCTAACAGGGACAATGAGCAGTTCTTC.

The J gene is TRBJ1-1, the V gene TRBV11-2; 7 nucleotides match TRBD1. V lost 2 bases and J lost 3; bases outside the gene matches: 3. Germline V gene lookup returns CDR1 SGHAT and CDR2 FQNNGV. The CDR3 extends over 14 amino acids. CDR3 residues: CASSLQGGDTEAFF. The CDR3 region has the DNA TGTGCCAGCAGCTTACAGGGGGGGGACACTGAAGCTTTCTTT.

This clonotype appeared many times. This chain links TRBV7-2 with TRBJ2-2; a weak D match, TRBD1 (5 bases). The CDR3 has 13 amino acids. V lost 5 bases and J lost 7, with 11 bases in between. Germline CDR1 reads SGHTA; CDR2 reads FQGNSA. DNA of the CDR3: TGTGCCAGCAGCCCGCGACAGAGCGGGGAGCTGTTTTTT. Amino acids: CASSPRQSGELFF.

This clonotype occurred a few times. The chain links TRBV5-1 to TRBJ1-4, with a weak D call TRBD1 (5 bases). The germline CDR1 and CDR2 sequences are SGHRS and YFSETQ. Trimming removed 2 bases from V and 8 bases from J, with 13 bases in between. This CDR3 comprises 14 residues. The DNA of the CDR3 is TGCGCCAGCAGCTTTTCTGGAGGGGCCGAAAAACTGTTTTTT. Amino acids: CASSFSGGAEKLFF.